This T cell receptor (beta chain) derives from a study of T cell repertoires in cytomegalovirus infection. Study in general: An indication of both CMV infection and matching HLA type came from public TCR beta signatures. The study, taken as a whole, reports: The response measured ex vivo was dominated by TCR beta clonotypes (HLA-C-restricted and CMV-specific). There were carriers of CMV plus the relevant HLA, and cumulative public TCR beta family frequency identified them.

One entry per CDR3 protein, called by TCRdb with MiXCR from the reads. Seen here are 450,000 to 650,000 distinct CDR3 sequences, approximately 40% observed once, and the top ten hold around 48%. Concerning this clonotype itself: Its antigen is not known.

Germline assignment: CDR1 SEHNR and CDR2 FQNEAQ (reference sequence). This CDR3 contains 16 residues. V trimming: 4 bases; J trimming: 1 base; junction bases outside the gene matches: 9. The TCR originated in a human donor in good health (CMV status not recorded). Some clones in this sample may be carry-over from other donors' samples. The rearrangement uses TRBV7-9 and TRBJ2-5; TRBD2 matches at 7 bases. This specimen was cultured PBMCs, taken from culture after CMV antigen stimulation. The CDR3 loop is CASSSGTIYRQETQYF. CDR3 nucleotide sequence: TGTGCCAGCAGCTCGGGGACTATTTACCGCCAAGAGACCCAGTACTTC.